This is a list of T cell receptor beta chains from one sample in a study of T-cell reconstitution after alpha-beta-depleted transplantation in children. TCRdb re-called the PCR reads through MiXCR, storing one row per CDR3 protein. The table lists some 640,000 distinct CDR3 sequences, around a sixth of them singletons, with 0.8% to 1.1% in the top ten. This specimen consisted of PBMCs from the stem cell graft donor, obtained from the stem cell graft. All receptors derive from a human donor who donated a stem cell graft to a child with acute myeloid leukemia. The CDR3 runs from the conserved cysteine through the conserved F or W. The D gene is left open where the match is weak. Clone size, where shown, is once, few, many, or a class for clones that have expanded.

D gene,clone size,J gene,V gene,CDR3 DNA,CDR3 protein
TRBD2,many,TRBJ2-1,TRBV7-2,TGTGCCAGCAGCCCGTGGACTAGCGGGAACTCCTACAATGAGCAGTTCTTC,CASSPWTSGNSYNEQFF
.,few,TRBJ1-3,TRBV5-1,TGCGCCAGCAGCTTGGCCTTAGACCGAAACACCATATATTTT,CASSLALDRNTIYF
.,many,TRBJ2-7,TRBV29-1,TGCAGCGTTGAGAGTCAGTTCTCCTACGAGCAGTACTTC,CSVESQFSYEQYF
TRBD2,few,TRBJ2-3,TRBV20-1,TGCAGTGCTAGAGTGACGCGGGGGGCAGCAGATACGCAGTATTTT,CSARVTRGAADTQYF
TRBD1,many,TRBJ2-7,TRBV27,TGTGCCAGCAGTTCCATGGGGTGGGACAGCGCTACCTACGAGCAGTACTTC,CASSSMGWDSATYEQYF
.,few,TRBJ2-1,TRBV11-2,TGTGCCAGCAGCTACGGCAGGATCGACAATGAGCAGTTCTTC,CASSYGRIDNEQFF
.,many,TRBJ2-5,TRBV5-6,TGTGCCAGCAGCTTGTACCAGGGTGTGGTGGAGTACTTC,CASSLYQGVVEYF
.,few,TRBJ1-1,TRBV7-9,TGTGCCAGCAGCTTAGGGGCCAGGGATTATGAAGCTTTCTTT,CASSLGARDYEAFF
TRBD1,many,TRBJ1-5,TRBV20-1,TGCAGTGCTAGACAGGGGGCCAATCAGCCCCAGCATTTT,CSARQGANQPQHF
TRBD2,.,TRBJ2-5,TRBV7-2,TGTGCCAGCAGCCCTTCTAGCGGCTCCAATTTAGGGACCCAGTACTTC,CASSPSSGSNLGTQYF
.,few,TRBJ1-5,TRBV12-3/TRBV12-4,TGTGCCAGCAGCCCTAGAGCCGCCCGCAATCAGCCCCAGCATTTT,CASSPRAARNQPQHF
.,.,TRBJ1-5,TRBV15,TGTGCCACCAGCAGACCACAGAATAGCAATCAGCCCCAGCATTTT,CATSRPQNSNQPQHF
.,few,TRBJ2-2,TRBV7-3,TGTGCCAGCAGCCCCCGGACAAACGCGAACACCGGGGAGCTGTTTTTT,CASSPRTNANTGELFF
.,many,TRBJ1-6,TRBV12-3/TRBV12-4,TGTGCCAGCAAACAGTATAATTCACCCCTCCACTTT,CASKQYNSPLHF
.,few,TRBJ1-5,TRBV7-2,TGTGCCAGCAGCCGATCCGTTGCGAACAATCAGCCCCAGCATTTT,CASSRSVANNQPQHF
.,.,TRBJ2-1,TRBV5-1,TGCGCCAGCAGCGTAACTTTGGGTCCAAGCTCCTACAATGAGCAGTTCTTC,CASSVTLGPSSYNEQFF
TRBD1,once,TRBJ1-1,TRBV24-1,TGTGCCACCAGTGACTATGGACAGGGATTGATGAACACTGAAGCTTTCTTT,CATSDYGQGLMNTEAFF
TRBD1,many,TRBJ1-4,TRBV20-1,TGCAGTGCTTGGACAGGGGTGGATGAAAAACTGTTTTTT,CSAWTGVDEKLFF
.,few,TRBJ1-1,TRBV5-1,TGCGCCAGCAGCTTGGAAGGTGAGGCCACTGAAGCTTTCTTT,CASSLEGEATEAFF
.,many,TRBJ1-4,TRBV20-1,TGCAGTGCTCAAAATGGGGGACGTGGAAAACTGTTTTTT,CSAQNGGRGKLFF